This T cell receptor beta chain was profiled in a study of blood T cell repertoires in COVID-19. Looking at the study overall: Specimens from acute and convalescent COVID-19 originated in the United States, Italy and Spain. In each case, the material was cDNA or gDNA derived from T cells, B-cell-depleted T cells, or PBMCs.

Seattle patient enrollment occurred during active infection, with longitudinal follow-up thereafter. Looked up from germline, CDR1 is SGHVS and CDR2 is FQNEAQ. Trimming cost V 1 base and J 6 bases; bases outside gene matches: 6. CDR3 length: 15 amino acids. Study processing details: By means of reference gene primer amplification, nucleated cell counts were estimated. Repertoires were generated with immunoSEQ multiplex PCR, while TCRdb's copy carries only in-frame clones and drops some. Clone size and the V and J calls come from that table; the DNA yielded D and trimming. The table includes roughly 54,000 clones, more than 75% detected once.

The clonotype was recovered from a woman aged 60-75 years with COVID-19, enrolled during active disease. The sequencing input was peripheral blood. This chain links TRBV7-8 with TRBJ2-1; 7 bases align to TRBD2. CDR3 in amino acids: CASSLGGRGLNEQFF. The CDR3, as DNA: TGTGCCAGCAGCTTAGGCGGGAGAGGCCTCAATGAGCAGTTCTTC.